This TCR beta chain was found in a study of shared clonotypes between healthy human individuals (dated by TCRdb to about 2020). General notes on the study: A couple of women and a few men aged 18 to 49 years were included in the cohort. To estimate repertoire size and how much clonotype sharing occurs between individuals, the study deeply sequenced the blood TCR repertoires of roughly 5 healthy adults. Different laboratories and diverse techniques were used to prepare libraries and sequence TCR repertoires, to increase sequencing depth and limit assay-specific biases. For each donor, CD4 naive and CD4 memory were each given three plates, CD8 naive was given two plates, and CD8 memory was given one plate. Leukapheresis yielded between about 0.8 and 8.9 billion PBMCs per donor.

Donors were healthy HIV-negative adults with no recently reported acute infections or vaccinations. Only Caucasian adults living in Nashville, Tennessee, USA were represented among the donors. CD4+ T cells were enriched through magnetic negative selection, after which naive cells were positively selected on CD45RA and the remaining negative fraction served as the memory subset. Blood was obtained by leukapheresis, after which PBMCs were separated by Ficoll-Histopaque density gradient centrifugation and cryopreserved in liquid nitrogen vapor phase. Analytical flow cytometry was used to check the purity and quantity of each magnetically sorted T cell population. From each sorted fraction, genomic DNA was isolated and quantified by UV absorbance on a Nanodrop 2000c. TCR CDR3 regions were amplified from genomic DNA by multiplex PCR using the deep immunoSEQ assay. Extracted genomic DNA from each cell subset was spread evenly across all wells of several immunoSEQ 96-well plates, with each plate serving as a replicate. Each replicate PCR for sorted subsets received about 210 ng genomic DNA, equal to some 32,000 T cell genomes. Purified libraries were quantified with a Qubit 3.0 fluorometer, sized on a Bioanalyzer 2100, and re-quantified with the KAPA Library Quantification kit. Every immunoSEQ 96-well plate was sequenced on a dedicated single-read 150-cycle Illumina NextSeq 550 flow cell. The authors' analysis ran thus. The immunoSEQ output contained only junctional sequences without quality scores, so filtering could not match that applied to full-length reads. Sequences were annotated with PyIR, a Python wrapper for IgBLAST v1.9, and V/J genes and CDR3 were assigned using IMGT germline references. Reads were filtered out if the reads had weak V/J assignments (E-value above 1e-6), no CDR3, stop codons, out-of-frame junctions, or ambiguous translated residues. V3J clonotypes were defined as sequences sharing the same inferred V gene, J gene, and CDR3 amino acid sequence. Percentage overlap between repertoires was computed as shared unique clonotypes divided by the size of the smaller repertoire. Three approaches were used to assess repertoire richness: RTK rarefaction, the Chao1 estimator, and Recon v2.1 estimates of unobserved clonotypes. Generation probabilities were computed with OLGA for all TCRbeta clonotypes obtained by the gDNA method from several donors. The source is immuneACCESS, and TCRdb retained only in-frame sequences with V and J called. Part of the clones is not carried over; for the studies checked, unresolved V genes explain less than half of this, and the remainder is unexplained. V, J and clone size are those of that table, while D and trimming were read from the DNA. In all, the sample holds roughly 2 million clones, and roughly 94% of those were seen once. Approximately 0.13% of the sample is held by the ten biggest clonotypes.

The investigation overall reported the following: Incomplete sequencing was indicated by rarefaction of sorted-subset datasets, despite the large sequencing depth. Because the study included a small number of donors, the genetic and exposure-history diversity represented was limited. Approximately 5% of naive CD4, 3.5% of naive CD8, 2.3% of memory CD4, and 0.4% of memory CD8 clonotypes were shared across several donors. Higher generation probabilities were observed for clonotypes shared by all four sorted-subset donors than for non-shared clonotypes. Pairwise subsampling led to the expectation that sequencing depth would affect the degree of clonotype sharing among donors. Sampling was restricted to blood, and TCR repertoires in tissues likely differ from the TCR repertoires found in blood. Estimated clonotype richness was generally larger for naive than for memory subsets.

V loses 0 bases of germline sequence and J loses 0 bases, and the interval between the two ends is 7 bases. From the cysteine through the phenylalanine, the CDR3 covers 15 amino acids. Only CDR3 DNA is held: 45 bases, read in frame from base 1. In the germline V gene (reference sequence), CDR1 corresponds to SGHNT and CDR2 to YYREEE. A remark on this clone: Its antigen has not been determined. No qualities accompany the bases; no much larger clone lies one base away.

Sequencing used naive CD4+ T cells sorted from blood. The cell subset or site label, as the study defines it: CD45RA+ positively selected. The chain was built from TRBV5-4 and TRBJ1-3; no D gene is confidently identified. This TCR was sampled from a man younger than 35 in good health. The CDR3 loop reads CASSLVGSSGNTIYF. Read as DNA, the sequence is TGTGCCAGCAGCTTGGTCGGGAGCTCTGGAAACACCATATATTTT.